This T cell receptor (beta chain) emerged from a study of patients and donors after allogeneic stem cell transplantation. TCRdb processed the RT-PCR reads anew with MiXCR; each CDR3 protein has one entry. The data show about 74,000 distinct CDR3 sequences, with around 27% seen just once and about 30% held by the top ten. A few counts support this clonotype. This CDR3 is built from 12 residues. Germline CDR1 reads DFQATT; CDR2 reads SNEGSKA (reference sequence). V was clipped by 4 bases and J by 10 bases; unmatched bases: 5. J is TRBJ1-4 and V is TRBV20-1, with 8 positions matching TRBD1. This TCR came from a human donor who was either an allogeneic HSCT recipient or a stem cell or donor lymphocyte infusion donor (not recorded which). It is not recorded whose cells these are; they may come from a transplant donor. Sequenced: blood, either unsorted or a sorted T cell fraction (not recorded which). The CDR3 loop is CSATGQGGKLFF. The DNA for the CDR3 is TGCAGTGCTACCGGACAGGGCGGAAAACTGTTTTTT.